This TCR beta chain was recovered during a study of OX40 agonist ivuxolimab in advanced cancers. As for the study in general: Age averaged around 60 years (range roughly 23 to 79), and 70% to 85% were male.

Assay used: immunoSEQ multiplex PCR; TCRdb lists only in-frame clones, some missing. The sample comprises about 98,000 clones, about 83% of which are singletons, and approximately 0.5% rests with the top ten. Excluded were patients having autoimmune disease history or systemic immunosuppression. The J segment lost 7 bases and the V segment lost 4 bases, leaving 5 bases of the junction unmatched. The CDR3 has 13 residues. Germline CDR1 and CDR2: SGHKS and YYEKEE (reference sequence). The genes are TRBV5-5 and TRBJ2-1; 7 nucleotides agree with TRBD1. The TCR originated in an adult with an advanced solid tumor such as melanoma, head and neck, liver or kidney cancer. The source material was CD4+ or CD8+ T cells sorted from blood, sampled in a trial of the OX40 agonist ivuxolimab. In nucleotides, the CDR3 is TGTGCCAGCAGCCAATCGACAGGGAATGAGCAGTTCTTC. This encodes CASSQSTGNEQFF.